Listed below are T cell receptor beta chains from one sample, sequenced in a study of T cell responses to AZD1222 COVID-19 vaccine. TCRdb's table, derived via immunoSEQ multiplex PCR, lists solely in-frame clones and lacks some. The sample includes about 140,000 clones, roughly 93% of them seen just once. The sample in question was peripheral blood, obtained on day 0 of MenACWY control vaccination. These receptors originate from an adult in good health. CDR3s include the opening cysteine and the closing phenylalanine or tryptophan. The order of the fields is D gene, V gene, clone size, J gene, CDR3 DNA, CDR3 protein. D genes are given only for firm matches. Clone size is given for some rows only: seen once, a few or many times, or a class if the clone is expanded.

.	TRBV6-5	.	TRBJ1-1	TGTGCCAGCAAGGCCCTCGGAGGGATCAGCACTGAAGCTTTCTTT	CASKALGGISTEAFF
.	TRBV6-5	.	TRBJ1-6	TGTGCCAGCAGGCGTACGACAAGCGGTTATTCACCCCTCCACTTT	CASRRTTSGYSPLHF
TRBD1	TRBV5-1	.	TRBJ1-1	TGCGCCAGCAGCATTCGGACAGGGACCACTGAAGCTTTCTTT	CASSIRTGTTEAFF
.	TRBV10-3	.	TRBJ1-5	TGTGCCATCAGTGACACAGAAAGCAAGTACCAGCATTTT	CAISDTESKYQHF
TRBD1	TRBV18	.	TRBJ1-2	TGTGCCAGCTCACCACGGGACAGGGCTAACTATGGCTACACCTTC	CASSPRDRANYGYTF
TRBD1	TRBV29-1	.	TRBJ1-1	TGCAGCGTTGGACAGGGGTGGAACACTGAAGCTTTCTTT	CSVGQGWNTEAFF
.	TRBV28	.	TRBJ1-2	TGTGCCAGCAGCCCTTCAGGTGAAGGGGACTATGGCTACACCTTC	CASSPSGEGDYGYTF
TRBD2	TRBV3-1/TRBV3-2	.	TRBJ2-1	TGTGCCAGCAGCCGTAGGGCTAGCGGAGTCTCCTACAATGAGCAGTTCTTC	CASSRRASGVSYNEQFF
.	TRBV6-5	.	TRBJ1-2	TGTGCCAGCAGTCCGATATCTTCGGACTATGGCTACACCTTC	CASSPISSDYGYTF
TRBD1	TRBV30	.	TRBJ1-1	TGTGCCTTTACACAGGGGGCGAAGTTGAACACTGAAGCTTTCTTT	CAFTQGAKLNTEAFF
.	TRBV4-1	.	TRBJ1-5	TGCGCCAGCAGCCATGAGTTTCGGGGGTTGAACCAGCCCCAGCATTTT	CASSHEFRGLNQPQHF
.	TRBV10-3	.	TRBJ1-1	TGTGCCATCAGTGTTAACGGGAACACTGAAGCTTTCTTT	CAISVNGNTEAFF
TRBD2	TRBV5-1	.	TRBJ2-5	TGCGCCGGACGGCCGGGACTAGCGGGGGGTTTACAAGAGACCCAGTACTTC	CAGRPGLAGGLQETQYF
TRBD1	TRBV18	.	TRBJ1-2	TGTGCCAGCTCTCAACGGACAGGGGGTGATGGCTACACCTTC	CASSQRTGGDGYTF
.	TRBV6-1	.	TRBJ1-5	TGTGCCAGCAGTGAAGTTCTCGGCAGCAATCAGCCCCAGCATTTT	CASSEVLGSNQPQHF
.	TRBV2	.	TRBJ1-6	TGTGCCAGCAGAGAGACAGGACTCCTTGATTCACCCCTCCACTTT	CASRETGLLDSPLHF
TRBD1	TRBV4-1	.	TRBJ2-7	TGCGCCAGCAGCCAAGGGGGGACAGGGGGGTACGAGCAGTACTTC	CASSQGGTGGYEQYF
.	TRBV7-2	.	TRBJ1-2	TGTGCCAGCAGCTTAGTACCCGCGGGGTACACCTTC	CASSLVPAGYTF
.	TRBV6-5	.	TRBJ2-7	TGTGCCAGCAGTTACGAGCAGGGAGTCCACGAGCAGTACTTC	CASSYEQGVHEQYF
.	TRBV7-2	.	TRBJ2-7	TGTGCCAGCAGCTTAATACCCTCGGGGGCCTCCTACGAGCAGTACTTC	CASSLIPSGASYEQYF
TRBD1	TRBV28	.	TRBJ1-2	TGTGCCAGCAGTTTCGGACAGGTGCTTAACTATGGCTACACCTTC	CASSFGQVLNYGYTF
.	TRBV11-3	.	TRBJ1-1	TGTGCCAGCAGCTTAGACAGGCTAAGTGAAGCTTTCTTT	CASSLDRLSEAFF
.	TRBV2	.	TRBJ1-3	TGTGCCAGCAGTGAAGCTCGGGACTGGAGGTCCGGAAACACCATATATTTT	CASSEARDWRSGNTIYF
TRBD2	TRBV5-4	.	TRBJ2-1	TGTGCCAGCAGCGTCGGACTAGCGGACAACAATGAGCAGTTCTTC	CASSVGLADNNEQFF
.	TRBV2	.	TRBJ2-5	TGTGCCAGCAGGGACGTGGGGATACAAGAGACCCAGTACTTC	CASRDVGIQETQYF
TRBD2	TRBV6-2/TRBV6-3	.	TRBJ2-7	TGTGCCAGCAGTGCGACTGCGGGGGTCTACGAGCAGTACTTC	CASSATAGVYEQYF
TRBD2	TRBV6-5	.	TRBJ2-7	TGTGCCAGCAGTTACTCTAGCGGGAGCTACGAGCAGTACTTC	CASSYSSGSYEQYF
.	TRBV14	.	TRBJ1-2	TGTGCCAGCAGCAACGAGGCCGCGGGCTATGGCTACACCTTC	CASSNEAAGYGYTF
.	TRBV27	.	TRBJ1-2	TGTGCCAGCAGTAACGACGGGTGGAGTGGCTACACCTTC	CASSNDGWSGYTF
TRBD1	TRBV11-2	.	TRBJ2-1	TGTGCCAGCAGCTCCCGTGGACAGGGCTACAATGAGCAGTTCTTC	CASSSRGQGYNEQFF
TRBD2	TRBV9	.	TRBJ2-3	TGTGCCAGCAGCGGGGGGACCTCTAGCGGGGCTAGCACAGATACGCAGTATTTT	CASSGGTSSGASTDTQYF
.	TRBV5-1	.	TRBJ2-5	TGCGCCAGCAGCTTGGGACTACAACAAGAGACCCAGTACTTC	CASSLGLQQETQYF
.	TRBV24-1	.	TRBJ1-1	TGTGCCACCAGTGATTCCCGGGGGACTGATGAAGCTTTCTTT	CATSDSRGTDEAFF
TRBD1	TRBV7-2	.	TRBJ1-1	TGTGCCAGCAGCTTTCTATCGGGACAGGGAAACACTGAAGCTTTCTTT	CASSFLSGQGNTEAFF
TRBD2	TRBV5-6	.	TRBJ2-6	TGTGCCAGCAGCAACCTAGCGGGAGGCCCCAGTTCTGGGGCCAACGTCCTGACTTTC	CASSNLAGGPSSGANVLTF
.	TRBV25-1	.	TRBJ2-1	TGTGCCAGCAGTGAAACCGGCTGGGGAACCTACAATGAGCAGTTCTTC	CASSETGWGTYNEQFF
TRBD2	TRBV11-2	.	TRBJ2-6	TGTGCCAGCAGTCCCCAAGGGAGGGATCTCTCTGGGGCCAACGTCCTGACTTTC	CASSPQGRDLSGANVLTF
.	TRBV27	.	TRBJ1-6	TGTGCCAGCAGAGCGGGGGTTTCACCCCTCCACTTT	CASRAGVSPLHF
.	TRBV5-8	.	TRBJ1-1	TGTGCCAGCAGCTTGACACAGAACACTGAAGCTTTCTTT	CASSLTQNTEAFF
.	TRBV7-3	.	TRBJ1-2	TGTGCCAGCAGCTCCAGCTCCAGCCAGGGCTATGGCTACACCTTC	CASSSSSSQGYGYTF
.	TRBV6-2/TRBV6-3	once	TRBJ1-1	TGTGCCAGCAGTTACGAGCCCAGGGCTATGAACACTGAAGCTTTCTTT	CASSYEPRAMNTEAFF
TRBD1	TRBV19	.	TRBJ1-5	TGTGCCAGTCGAATTACCTCAGGGGGCTATCAGCCCCAGCATTTT	CASRITSGGYQPQHF
.	TRBV27	.	TRBJ1-1	TGTGCCAGCAGTGGAGGGCTAGGCACTGAAGCTTTCTTT	CASSGGLGTEAFF